This T cell receptor beta chain was profiled in a study of T cells in Graves' hyperthyroidism and ophthalmopathy. In its sample, this clonotype was seen a few times. Its antigen is unknown. Orbital computed tomography and thyroid ultrasound, together with serum TRAb and thyroxine and clinical symptoms, were used for diagnoses. Amplification of TCR beta CDR3 regions used RNA as the template. The TCR CDR3 first-round RT-PCR relied on the HTBI primer set. Using its own MiXCR run on the multiplex PCR reads, TCRdb lists one record per CDR3 protein. The data hold about 560,000 distinct CDR3 sequences, with 40% to 55% observed a single time. Study-wide findings and caveats: Most thyroid clonotypes that were expanded above 0.001 also turned up in blood. The model foresaw ophthalmopathy a median roughly 6.3 months prior to onset.

The sequence was obtained from a woman between 18 and 29 years old with Graves' hyperthyroidism. Input material: peripheral blood or thyroid tissue (not recorded which).

CDR3 protein: CASSLATGTGGETQYF. CDR3 sequence (DNA): TGTGCCAGCAGCTTGGCCACCGGGACAGGGGGGGAGACCCAGTACTTC. This rearrangement joins TRBV5-6 to TRBJ2-5; TRBD1 matches 11 bases. V trimming: 0 bases; J trimming: 5 bases; junction bases outside the gene matches: 6. CDR1 is SGHDT and CDR2 is YYEEEE in the germline V gene. The CDR3 runs 16 residues.